This T cell receptor beta chain was documented in a study of T cells in Graves' hyperthyroidism and ophthalmopathy. Study-level background: Blood was drawn when the patient was first diagnosed and still untreated.

Researchers amplified the TCR beta CDR3 regions from RNA transcripts. The HTBI primer set was used in a first-round RT-PCR of the TCR CDR3. Using its own MiXCR run on the multiplex PCR reads, TCRdb lists one record per CDR3 protein. The repertoire includes 200,000 to 300,000 distinct CDR3 sequences, around 15% of them detected once, and 28% sits in the top ten. The table lists this clonotype with a few counts. Its cognate antigen is unknown. Study results and limitations: Within blood appeared most thyroid clonotypes that had expanded above 0.001.

The CDR3 loop spans 15 amino acids. CDR1 and CDR2 from the germline V gene are ENHRY and SYGVKD. Trimming removed 4 bases from V and 4 bases from J; junction bases left unmatched: 5. The gene calls are TRBV10-3 and TRBJ2-5; 11 bases agree with TRBD1. This TCR was recovered from a woman aged 18-30 years with Graves' ophthalmopathy. The sample comprised blood. This CDR3 is CAISAGQGAGETQYF. CDR3 sequence (DNA): TGTGCCATCAGTGCTGGACAGGGGGCAGGAGAGACCCAGTACTTC.